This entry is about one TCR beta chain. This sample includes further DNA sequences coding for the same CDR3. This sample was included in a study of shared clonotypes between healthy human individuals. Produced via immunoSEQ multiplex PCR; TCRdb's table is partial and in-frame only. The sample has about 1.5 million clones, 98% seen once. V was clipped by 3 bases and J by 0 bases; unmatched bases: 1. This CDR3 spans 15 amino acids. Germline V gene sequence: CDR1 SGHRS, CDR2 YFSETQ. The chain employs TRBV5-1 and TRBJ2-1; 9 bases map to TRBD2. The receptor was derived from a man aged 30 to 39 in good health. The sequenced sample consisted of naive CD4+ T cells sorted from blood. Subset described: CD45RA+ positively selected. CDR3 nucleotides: TGCGCCAGCAGCTCGACTAGCGGCTCCTACAATGAGCAGTTCTTC. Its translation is CASSSTSGSYNEQFF.